This T cell receptor (beta chain) was sequenced for a study of blood T cell repertoires in COVID-19. Across the whole study: Sites in the United States, Italy and Spain provided acute and convalescent COVID-19 samples.

Clinical history as reported by participants underpinned cohort assignment. Method: immunoSEQ multiplex PCR; TCRdb's copy keeps in-frame clones and lacks some. The sample gives more than 150,000 clones, 87% of which show up once; 2% to 2.5% is in the top ten. The CDR3 loop spans 12 amino acids. Germline CDR1 reads MGHDK; CDR2 reads SYGVNS. V shed 7 bases and J shed 0 bases, with 7 bases lying between them. The chain employs TRBV25-1 and TRBJ2-7; D may be TRBD1 (5 bases). The specimen was PBMCs or T cells enriched from blood (not recorded which). The receptor was isolated from a woman aged 25 to 39 who had recovered from COVID-19. As DNA, the CDR3 is TGTGCCAGCAAGGACAACTCCTACGAGCAGTACTTC. Amino acids: CASKDNSYEQYF.